The 6 T cell receptor beta chains reported below all come from one sample, sequenced in a study of blood T cells in healthy people across ages. A second PCR of 7 to 11 cycles used a sample-barcoded 5' primer and a J-beta primer mix. TCRdb called the 5' RACE reads again in MiXCR, with one record for every CDR3 protein. The sample lists about 640,000 distinct CDR3 sequences; around three fifths were seen once. The source material was blood. The receptor source for this set is a man aged 55 to 70 in good health.

The rearrangement links TRBV4-2 to TRBJ2-7, with D perhaps matching TRBD1 (6 bases). CDR1 is LGHNA, CDR2 YNFKEQ, per germline. V was trimmed by 0 bases and J by 0 bases, leaving 9 bases between them. There are 15 residues in the CDR3. DNA of the CDR3: TGTGCCAGCAGCCAAGATACGGACAGCTCCTACGAGCAGTACTTC. Its protein is CASSQDTDSSYEQYF.

J is TRBJ2-1 and V is TRBV10-3, with a tentative D call TRBD2 (8 bases). The CDR3 spans 14 residues. V was shortened by 10 bases and J by 10 bases, with 23 bases between the two germline ends. Germline V gene sequence: CDR1 ENHRY, CDR2 SYGVKD. This chain's CDR3 is CATGGSGAPREQFF. The CDR3 bases are TGTGCCACAGGGGGTAGCGGGGCACCAAGAGAGCAGTTCTTC.

The chain recombines TRBV6-6 with TRBJ2-3, with 11 bases fitting TRBD2. Per the germline V gene, CDR1 is MNHNY and CDR2 is SVGAGI (reference sequence). V lost 2 bases and J lost 4; bases outside the gene matches: 2. This CDR3 is built from 15 residues. For the CDR3, the DNA is TGTGCCAGCAGTTACGTAGCGGGGGGGTCAGATACGCAGTATTTT. It specifies CASSYVAGGSDTQYF.

This chain uses TRBV11-2 with TRBJ2-4; 12 bases map to TRBD1. Gene TRBJ2-7 matches the end of the DNA better, so the J call may be wrong. This CDR3 is built from 18 residues. The germline gives CDR1 SGHAT, CDR2 FQNNGV. The CDR3 spells CASSNSRDRGPLRYEQYF. The DNA for the CDR3 is TGTGCCAGCAGCAACTCCCGGGACAGGGGGCCGCTAAGATACGAGCAGTACTTC.

The chain has TRBV5-1 and TRBJ1-1, with D perhaps TRBD1 (6 bases). Trimming shortened V by 1 base and J by 4 bases, and 11 bases separated the two germline ends. Germline loops: CDR1 SGHRS, CDR2 YFSETQ. The CDR3 is 14 residues long. CDR3 loop: CASSLLQGSTEAFF. CDR3 sequence (DNA): TGCGCCAGCAGCTTGTTACAGGGTAGCACTGAAGCTTTCTTT. The variable domain in full, with the rest retrieved from reference TRBV5-1 and TRBJ1-1, is KAGVTQTPRYLIKTRGQQVTLSCSPISGHRSVSWYQQTPGQGLQFLFEYFSETQRNKGNFPGRFSGRQFSNSRSEMNVSTLELGDSALYLCASSLLQGSTEAFFGQGTRLTVV.

J is TRBJ1-4 and V is TRBV6-1; a possible D gene is TRBD1 (5 bases). The V and J ends lost 1 base and 7 bases respectively, with 13 bases between them. The CDR3 is 15 residues long. The germline V gene encodes CDR1 MNHNS and CDR2 SASEGT. The CDR3 here is CASSEGGGRGEKLFF. The CDR3, as DNA: TGTGCCAGCAGTGAAGGGGGCGGGCGGGGTGAAAAACTGTTTTTT.